Following are 20 T cell receptor beta chains from one sample sequenced in a study of vaccination effects on CD4 cells after COVID-19. Antigens for these TCRs are unknown. The assay was immunoSEQ multiplex PCR, and TCRdb's table has in-frame clones only and misses some. This sample has tens of thousands of clones, with around 80% found just once. Antigen-specific CD4+ T cell clonotypes were called by their expansion after viral peptide-pool culture in ViraFEST. Subsequent to 10 days of culture, CD4+ T cells were isolated. Vaccination of participants consisted of two doses of either the BNT162b2 or mRNA-1273 vaccine. The starting material was CD4+ T cells from PBMCs cultured with HCoV-229E spike peptides, obtained after COVID-19 vaccination. The receptors were gathered from a human donor who received a COVID-19 vaccine.

This clone has just a few counts. This chain connects TRBV29-1 to TRBJ1-6; TRBD1 aligns across 8 bases. The CDR3 is 14 residues long. The V segment lost 5 bases and the J segment 8 bases; nucleotides outside the gene matches: 8. Per germline, CDR1 SQVTM and CDR2 ANQGSEA. CDR3 nucleotide sequence: TGCAGCGTTCAAATCTCAGGGGGCGATTCACCCCTCCACTTT. Its translation is CSVQISGGDSPLHF.

The sample holds a few counts of this clone. This chain connects TRBV6-2 or TRBV6-3 to TRBJ1-5; the D gene is possibly TRBD1 (5 bases). Trimming pared 2 bases from V and 2 bases from J, leaving 10 bases between. This CDR3 spans 15 amino acids. CDR1 is MNHEY and CDR2 is SVGEGT in the germline V gene. CDR3 loop: CASSYHRQGNQPQHF. The CDR3 DNA follows: TGTGCCAGCAGTTACCACAGGCAGGGCAATCAGCCCCAGCATTTT.

The rearrangement links TRBV7-9 to TRBJ2-2; D unresolved. Germline CDR1 is SEHNR and CDR2 is FQNEAQ (reference sequence). The CDR3 contains 15 residues. The germline V and J ends were trimmed by 4 bases and 6 bases, with 15 bases remaining between them. CDR3 sequence (DNA): TGTGCCAGCAGCTCCTCGCTTCGTGGCGCCGGGGAGCTGTTTTTT. Encoded protein: CASSSSLRGAGELFF.

CDR3 region: CASSEVGPAYNEQFF. CDR3 DNA sequence: TGTGCCAGCAGTGAAGTTGGGCCTGCCTACAATGAGCAGTTCTTC. The chain has TRBV6-1 and TRBJ2-1; D unclear. CDR3 length equals 15 residues. V dropped 1 base and J dropped 2 bases, with 9 bases sitting between them. Germline V gives CDR1 MNHNS, CDR2 SASEGT.

The chain carries TRBV5-1 and TRBJ1-1, with D perhaps TRBD1 (6 bases). Trimming left V 4 bases short and J 4 bases short, with 11 bases between. The CDR3 runs 13 residues. Per the germline V gene, CDR1 is SGHRS and CDR2 is YFSETQ. The CDR3 DNA is TGCGCCAGCAGCATAGGGGGGGGCACTGAAGCTTTCTTT. It yields the protein CASSIGGGTEAFF.

This chain joins TRBV29-1 and TRBJ1-4; tentative D call: TRBD1 (5 bases). Trimming shortened V by 5 bases and J by 1 base, and 11 bases separated the two germline ends. This CDR3 spans 14 amino acids. Germline CDR1 is SQVTM and CDR2 is ANQGSEA. The CDR3 bases are TGCAGCGTTAGGGCCGGGGGAACTAATGAAAAACTGTTTTTT. This encodes CSVRAGGTNEKLFF.

V is TRBV19 and J is TRBJ1-5, with D possibly TRBD1 on 6 matching bases. Between the trimmed V and J ends, which lost 8 bases and 2 bases, there was a span of 16 bases. CDR1 and CDR2 from the germline V gene are LNHDA and SQIVND (reference sequence). The CDR3 is made up of 15 amino acids. The CDR3 coding sequence is TGTGCCAGTCGAGAACTACAGGGTGGCAATCAGCCCCAGCATTTT. Protein: CASRELQGGNQPQHF.

In this sample, this clone turned up once. V is TRBV19 and J is TRBJ1-2; TRBD1 is a possible D gene (6 bases). The CDR3 totals 16 residues. Trimming stripped 5 bases from V and 7 bases from J, with 23 bases between. Germline V gene sequence: CDR1 LNHDA, CDR2 SQIVND (reference sequence). The CDR3 DNA reads as TGTGCCAGTAGTGACCCCCAGGGGCTGCGGGTCTCTGGCTACACCTTC. Protein sequence: CASSDPQGLRVSGYTF.

The CDR3 DNA sequence: TGTGCCAGCAGCGCCTCTTTCGGCGAAAAACTGTTTTTT. As protein: CASSASFGEKLFF. The chain is built from TRBV5-6 and TRBJ1-4; D gene ambiguous. This CDR3 is 13 amino acids long. Germline-derived CDR1 and CDR2 are SGHDT and YYEEEE. V lost 4 bases, J lost 8 bases, and 12 bases lay in between.

V gene TRBV7-8 combines with J gene TRBJ2-7, with TRBD1 as a possible D gene (5 bases). The V gene lost 2 bases and the J gene lost 3 bases, with 11 bases spanning the gap. Germline CDR1 and CDR2: SGHVS and FQNEAQ. The CDR3 extends over 14 amino acids. CDR3 amino acids: CASSLQRQSYEQYV. The CDR3 DNA follows: TGTGCCAGCAGCTTACAGAGACAGAGCTACGAGCAGTACGTC.

This chain connects TRBV6-5 to TRBJ2-7; 10 nucleotides match TRBD1. Per the germline V gene, CDR1 is MNHEY and CDR2 is SVGAGI. This CDR3 spans 15 amino acids. V was clipped by 7 bases and J by 3 bases; unmatched bases: 9. For the CDR3, the DNA is TGTGCCAGCACCACGTACTGGACAGGGGGCTACGAGCAGTACGTC. Protein product: CASTTYWTGGYEQYV.

The rearrangement joins TRBV9 to TRBJ2-5, with TRBD2 identical over 13 bases. This CDR3 is 16 amino acids long. Trimming cost V 3 bases and J 1 base; bases outside gene matches: 3. Per the germline V gene, CDR1 is SGDLS and CDR2 is YYNGEE. CDR3 in amino acids: CASSAGLAGTQETQYF. In nucleotides, the CDR3 is TGTGCCAGCAGCGCGGGACTAGCGGGGACCCAAGAGACCCAGTACTTC.

This chain connects TRBV28 to TRBJ2-2; D call uncertain. The CDR3 length is 17 residues. Germline V gene sequence: CDR1 MDHEN, CDR2 SYDVKM. V lost 6 bases to trimming and J lost 3 bases, with 20 bases between them. CDR3 sequence reads: CASSQETSGFYTGELFF. In DNA form, the CDR3 reads TGTGCCAGCAGCCAAGAAACCTCCGGGTTTTACACCGGGGAGCTGTTTTTT.

The chain is built from TRBV10-3 and TRBJ2-3, with 9 bases aligning to TRBD2. The V gene's germline CDR1 is ENHRY and CDR2 SYGVKD. This CDR3 is 14 amino acids long. J gave up 1 base and V 6 bases, and 2 bases lay outside the gene matches. CDR3 protein: CAIRAGGRTDTQYF. For the CDR3, the DNA is TGTGCCATCAGGGCGGGGGGGCGCACAGATACGCAGTATTTT.

This clone was recorded once. The CDR3 nucleotides are TGTGCCACCAGTGATCGTAACAGGTTGCAAGAGACCCAGTACTTC. Its translation: CATSDRNRLQETQYF. The chain has TRBV24-1 and TRBJ2-5; the D gene is possibly TRBD1 (5 bases). The length of the CDR3 is 15 residues. Trimming pared 3 bases from V and 2 bases from J, leaving 12 bases between. The germline V gene encodes CDR1 KGHDR and CDR2 SFDVKD.

Here the CDR3 reads CASSASGGANTGELFF. The CDR3 DNA sequence: TGCGCCAGCAGTGCTAGCGGGGGGGCCAACACCGGGGAGCTGTTTTTT. The chain combines TRBV5-1 with TRBJ2-2; 12 bases are shared with TRBD2. The junction had 4 bases not matched to a gene; V was cut back by 5 bases and J by 2 bases. There are 16 residues in the CDR3. Looked up from germline, CDR1 is SGHRS and CDR2 is YFSETQ.

This clone has just one count. This chain uses TRBV5-8 with TRBJ1-5; D is ambiguous. The CDR3 has 13 amino acids. CDR1 is SGHTS, CDR2 YDEGEE, per germline. Trimming shortened V by 1 base and J by 5 bases, and 7 bases separated the two germline ends. For the CDR3, the DNA is TGTGCCAGCAGCTTGTGGCGGGATCAGCCCCAGCATTTT. It codes for CASSLWRDQPQHF.

V and J are TRBV30 and TRBJ1-1, with 8 bases lining up with TRBD1. The CDR3 has 13 amino acids. Germline-derived CDR1 and CDR2 are GTSNPN and SVGIG (reference sequence). V was clipped by 2 bases and J by 2 bases; unmatched bases: 1. CDR3 nucleotides: TGTGCCTGGAGTTCAGGGGGCAACACTGAAGCTTTCTTT. Encoded protein: CAWSSGGNTEAFF. Complete variable domain (other parts from reference TRBV30 and TRBJ1-1): SQTIHQWPATLVQPVGSPLSLECTVEGTSNPNLYWYRQAAGRGLQLLFYSVGIGQISSEVPQNLSASRPQDRQFILSSKKLLLSDSGFYLCAWSSGGNTEAFFGQGTRLTVV.

Only a few counts were recorded for this clone. V usage is TRBV10-3 and J usage is TRBJ1-1, with 8 bases that match TRBD1. Germline V CDR1 and CDR2: ENHRY, SYGVKD. This CDR3 contains 14 residues. V trimming: 6 bases; J trimming: 7 bases; junction bases outside the gene matches: 10. The CDR3 region has the DNA TGTGCCATCAGGCAGGGGGCGGAGGGAGATGAAGCTTTCTTT. It codes for CAIRQGAEGDEAFF.

The chain combines TRBV6-1 with TRBJ2-7, with D unclear. The germline V gene encodes CDR1 MNHNS and CDR2 SASEGT. The CDR3 sequence is 12 residues long. V was shortened by 2 bases and J by 9 bases, with 11 bases between the two germline ends. DNA for the CDR3: TGTGCCAGCAGTGAACATGGTCTGGGGCAGTACGTC. It translates to CASSEHGLGQYV.